What follows are 28 T cell receptor beta chains derived from one specimen sequenced in a study of T-cell reconstitution after alpha-beta-depleted transplantation in children (TCRdb year 2016). The library was prepared using PCR. Sequencing relied on an Illumina HiSeq 2500. TCR libraries were prepared with molecular barcoding, using unique molecular identifiers to normalize TCRbeta repertoire quantification. Clones were called with MiXCR by TCRdb after fastp trimmed the public reads at Q25, and only in-frame beta chains were retained. CDR3 protein duplicates are merged, each entry listing the most common genes and DNA. The sample data list hundreds of thousands of distinct CDR3 sequences, and around 13% of these were observed just once. The ten largest make up around 0.8% of the sample. This sample's treatment or condition label indicates: allogeneic hematopoietic cell transplantation with graft depleted of TCRalphabeta T cells and CD19 B cells.

The starting material was PBMCs, obtained before TCRalphabeta/CD19-depleted stem cell transplant. All receptors come from a girl aged 2 to 10 with congenital amegakaryocytic thrombocytopenia, due to receive a stem cell transplant.

This clonotype was seen ten or more times. V usage is TRBV7-9 and J usage is TRBJ2-1; 12 bases align to TRBD2. The ends lost 5 bases at V and 1 base at J; junction bases unmatched: 3. The CDR3 is 16 amino acids. CDR1 is SEHNR, CDR2 FQNEAQ, per germline (reference sequence). The CDR3 reads CASSPLAGGSYNEQFF. The DNA of the CDR3 is TGTGCCAGCAGCCCCCTAGCGGGAGGGTCCTACAATGAGCAGTTCTTC.

This clonotype has at least ten counts. The rearrangement uses TRBV20-1 and TRBJ1-3; no reliable D call. CDR1 is DFQATT, CDR2 SNEGSKA, per germline (reference sequence). CDR3 length: 16 residues. V lost 0 bases, J lost 0 bases, and 12 bases lay in between. CDR3 DNA: TGCAGTGCTAGAGAGTCGGGAGCCCACTCTGGAAACACCATATATTTT. Protein sequence: CSARESGAHSGNTIYF.

This clonotype turned up a few times. V is TRBV20-1 and J is TRBJ1-1, with D tentatively TRBD1 (6 bases). The ends were cut back, 4 bases at V and 7 bases at J, with 16 bases in the middle. The CDR3 length is 13 residues. Germline-derived CDR1 and CDR2 are DFQATT and SNEGSKA (reference sequence). CDR3 nucleotides: TGCAGTGCTATTCGGGGGCAGGAGAGTGAAGCTTTCTTT. Amino acid sequence: CSAIRGQESEAFF.

This clonotype appeared many times. The V call is TRBV27, the J call TRBJ2-7; D unresolved. The germline gives CDR1 MNHEY, CDR2 SMNVEV (reference sequence). V was shortened by 4 bases and J by 3 bases, with 13 bases between the two germline ends. This CDR3 is 14 amino acids long. The CDR3 DNA is TGTGCCAGCAGTTCCACACCCGGCCACTACGAGCAGTACTTC. Its protein is CASSSTPGHYEQYF.

This clonotype occurred many times. This chain links TRBV12-3 or TRBV12-4 with TRBJ1-4; D is ambiguous. The CDR3 length is 12 residues. The ends were cut back, 5 bases at V and 7 bases at J, with 8 bases in the middle. CDR3 loop: CASSPWGEKLFF. The CDR3 nucleotides read TGTGCCAGCAGTCCCTGGGGTGAAAAACTGTTTTTT.

The chain employs TRBV5-5 and TRBJ2-7; D is unresolved. Germline lookup yields CDR1 SGHKS and CDR2 YYEKEE (reference sequence). The CDR3 runs to 14 residues. V shed 4 bases and J shed 2 bases, with 13 bases lying between them. The CDR3 is CASSLALATYEQYF. In DNA form, the CDR3 reads TGTGCCAGCAGCCTCGCCCTTGCAACCTACGAGCAGTACTTC.

This chain connects TRBV20-1 to TRBJ2-2; D is perhaps TRBD1 or TRBD2 (5 bases each). The V and J ends lost 4 bases and 8 bases respectively, with 14 bases between them. Germline V gene data show CDR1 as DFQATT and CDR2 as SNEGSKA (reference sequence). This CDR3 has 13 amino acids. The CDR3 protein is CSAKGTVRGELFF. CDR3 nucleotides: TGCAGTGCTAAAGGGACGGTTCGAGGGGAGCTGTTTTTT.

In regard to this clonotype: A much larger clone lies a single base off, so this may be a read error. J is TRBJ2-7 and V is TRBV20-1, with unresolved D. The CDR3 runs 13 residues. The V end was cut by 7 bases, the J end by 1 base, with 14 bases between. Germline V gives CDR1 DFQATT, CDR2 SNEGSKA (reference sequence). The CDR3 sequence: CSGSVGQSYEQYF. CDR3 sequence (DNA): TGCAGTGGTAGTGTGGGTCAGTCCTACGAGCAGTACTTC.

This chain links TRBV5-1 with TRBJ2-3; D possibly corresponds to TRBD1 (6 bases). The germline V and J ends were trimmed by 4 bases and 0 bases, with 15 bases remaining between them. This CDR3 contains 16 residues. Germline V gives CDR1 SGHRS, CDR2 YFSETQ. The CDR3, as DNA: TGCGCCAGCAGCCCGCGGACAGATCCTAGCACAGATACGCAGTATTTT. Protein: CASSPRTDPSTDTQYF. The variable domain in full, with the rest retrieved from reference TRBV5-1 and TRBJ2-3, is KAGVTQTPRYLIKTRGQQVTLSCSPISGHRSVSWYQQTPGQGLQFLFEYFSETQRNKGNFPGRFSGRQFSNSRSEMNVSTLELGDSALYLCASSPRTDPSTDTQYFGPGTRLTVL.

This clonotype was recorded at least ten times. V is TRBV11-2 and J is TRBJ2-1; 8 bases align to TRBD1. Germline values: CDR1 SGHAT, CDR2 FQNNGV. The CDR3 is made up of 14 amino acids. Losses at the gene ends were 5 bases for V and 14 bases for J; bases not matched to a gene: 14. CDR3: CASSGGTGAPMKFF. CDR3 sequence (DNA): TGTGCCAGCAGCGGCGGGACAGGAGCTCCAATGAAGTTCTTC.

This clonotype was seen many times. This chain uses TRBV27 with TRBJ2-3; D not certain. The CDR3 length is 15 residues. CDR1 is MNHEY, CDR2 SMNVEV, per germline (reference sequence). The V end lost 0 bases, the J end lost 2 bases, and 9 bases lay between the germline ends. The CDR3 reads CASSLSSLSTDTQYF. CDR3 coding DNA: TGTGCCAGCAGTTTATCTTCGCTCTCCACAGATACGCAGTATTTT.

This clonotype came up a few times. The chain employs TRBV15 and TRBJ1-1; 7 bases are shared with TRBD1. This CDR3 spans 16 amino acids. With V trimmed by 2 bases and J by 4 bases, 10 bases remained unmatched. Germline CDR1 and CDR2: LNHNV and YYDKDF (reference sequence). CDR3 DNA: TGTGCCACCAGCAGAATCCCCACAGGGGCGACCACTGAAGCTTTCTTT. As protein: CATSRIPTGATTEAFF.

The chain employs TRBV4-1 and TRBJ2-2, with 8 bases aligning to TRBD2. This CDR3 has 15 amino acids. The germline V gene has CDR1 MGHRA and CDR2 YSYEKL. Trimming cost V 0 bases and J 9 bases; bases outside gene matches: 6. DNA of the CDR3: TGCGCCAGCAGCCAAGATGATGCGGGAGGACGGGAGCTGTTTTTT. This codes for CASSQDDAGGRELFF.

In regard to this clonotype: One junction end does not reproduce the germline sequence, and a read error may be involved. The DNA of the CDR3 is TGCTGTGCTAGATCGGGACTAGCGGGACTTTTATCCTACGAGCAGTACTTC. Encoded protein: CCARSGLAGLLSYEQYF. This chain joins TRBV20-1 and TRBJ2-7; 13 nucleotides align to TRBD2. This CDR3 has 17 residues. The germline V gene has CDR1 DFQATT and CDR2 SNEGSKA (reference sequence).

The V call is TRBV15, the J call TRBJ2-7, with D perhaps TRBD2 (5 bases). Trimming removed 0 bases from V and 3 bases from J, with 9 bases in between. Germline CDR1 is LNHNV and CDR2 is YYDKDF (reference sequence). The CDR3 spans 14 residues. The CDR3 DNA reads TGTGCCACCAGCAGAGAATCACTAGACTACGAGCAGTACTTC. Its translation: CATSRESLDYEQYF.

The V and J genes are TRBV20-1 and TRBJ2-1; D perhaps matches TRBD2 (5 bases). There are 14 residues in the CDR3. Looked up from germline, CDR1 is DFQATT and CDR2 is SNEGSKA (reference sequence). V lost 6 bases and J 0 bases, leaving 12 bases between the germline ends. The CDR3 region is CSACSESSYNEQFF. The CDR3 DNA reads as TGCAGTGCCTGTAGCGAGAGCTCCTACAATGAGCAGTTCTTC.

As for this clonotype: It differs at one base from a far larger clone, so likely a read error. J is TRBJ2-3 and V is TRBV7-9; 11 bases fit TRBD2. The CDR3 runs to 14 residues. Germline lookup yields CDR1 SEHNR and CDR2 FQNEAQ (reference sequence). Germline trimming cut 5 bases from V and 4 bases from J; bases unmatched to any gene: 2. This CDR3 is CASSILAGADTQYF. CDR3 coding DNA: TGTGCCAGCAGCATACTAGCGGGAGCAGATACGCAGTATTTT.

This clonotype was observed a few times. This chain links TRBV4-1 with TRBJ2-1; D is perhaps TRBD1 (6 bases). This CDR3 has 17 amino acids. V was clipped by 4 bases and J by 5 bases, with 21 bases between them. CDR1 is MGHRA and CDR2 is YSYEKL in the germline V gene. This CDR3 reads CASSPSLGTLGNNEQFF. The CDR3 region has the DNA TGCGCCAGCAGCCCATCCTTAGGGACACTCGGGAACAATGAGCAGTTCTTC.

The chain combines TRBV18 with TRBJ2-3, with TRBD1 as a possible D gene (5 bases). The V and J ends lost 1 base and 5 bases respectively, with 10 bases between them. The V gene's germline CDR1 is KGHSH and CDR2 LQKENI. The CDR3 spans 14 residues. This CDR3 is CASSPQGKEDTQYF. The CDR3 DNA reads as TGTGCCAGCTCACCACAGGGGAAGGAAGATACGCAGTATTTT.

The chain uses TRBV7-2 and TRBJ2-5; D ambiguous. This CDR3 region has 13 residues. Trimming removed 7 bases at V and 0 bases at J, with 9 bases between. Looked up from germline, CDR1 is SGHTA and CDR2 is FQGNSA. Here the CDR3 reads CASIFRYQETQYF. CDR3 nucleotides: TGTGCCAGCATCTTCAGGTACCAAGAGACCCAGTACTTC.

This clonotype was recorded at least ten times. The J gene is TRBJ2-1, the V gene TRBV12-3 or TRBV12-4; D is undetermined. The CDR3 length is 14 residues. The ends were cut back, 5 bases at V and 3 bases at J, with 11 bases in the middle. The CDR3 loop is CASSPLTSYNEQFF. The DNA of the CDR3 is TGTGCCAGCAGTCCCTTGACCAGCTACAATGAGCAGTTCTTC.

This clonotype was observed many times. The chain links TRBV27 to TRBJ2-7; no firm D call. Trimming took off 5 bases at V and 6 bases at J, with 20 bases between the two ends. Germline CDR1 and CDR2: MNHEY and SMNVEV (reference sequence). This CDR3 comprises 15 residues. CDR3 in DNA: TGTGCCAGCAGTCCACCGCTCGGAAGTCCCGCCGAGCAGTACTTC. The encoded protein is CASSPPLGSPAEQYF.

This clonotype has a count of ten or more. This chain connects TRBV28 to TRBJ2-1, with 7 bases lining up with TRBD2. V was clipped by 7 bases and J by 1 base; unmatched bases: 4. CDR3 length: 14 amino acids. The V gene's germline CDR1 is MDHEN and CDR2 SYDVKM. CDR3 sequence reads: CASNAGASYNEQFF. CDR3 sequence (DNA): TGTGCCAGCAACGCGGGAGCGTCCTACAATGAGCAGTTCTTC.

J is TRBJ2-7 and V is TRBV5-1; TRBD2 aligns across 11 bases. CDR3 length equals 14 residues. Germline V gene lookup returns CDR1 SGHRS and CDR2 YFSETQ. The J segment lost 6 bases and the V segment lost 4 bases, leaving 6 bases of the junction unmatched. The CDR3 DNA follows: TGCGCCAGCAGCCACGGGACTAGCGGTTTCGAGCAGTACTTC. It encodes CASSHGTSGFEQYF. The complete variable domain, with remaining parts taken from reference TRBV5-1 and TRBJ2-7, reads KAGVTQTPRYLIKTRGQQVTLSCSPISGHRSVSWYQQTPGQGLQFLFEYFSETQRNKGNFPGRFSGRQFSNSRSEMNVSTLELGDSALYLCASSHGTSGFEQYFGPGTRLTVT.

The V gene is TRBV7-9, the J gene TRBJ2-3, with 8 bases identical to TRBD2. CDR1 SEHNR and CDR2 FQNEAQ come from the germline V gene (reference sequence). This CDR3 contains 14 residues. V was clipped by 7 bases and J by 7 bases; unmatched bases: 10. CDR3 protein: CASIGAGEAHTQYF. DNA for the CDR3: TGTGCCAGCATTGGAGCGGGAGAGGCCCATACGCAGTATTTT.

On this clonotype: A much larger clone lies a single base off, so this may be a read error. This chain uses TRBV5-1 with TRBJ2-7; no clear D gene. The CDR3 has 12 amino acids. Germline V gene sequence: CDR1 SGHRS, CDR2 YFSETQ. CDR3 protein: CASSPSYHEQDF. The CDR3, as DNA: TGCGCCAGCAGCCCATCTTACCACGAGCAGGACTTC. The full variable domain, completed using reference TRBV5-1 and TRBJ2-7, is KAGVTQTPRYLIKTRGQQVTLSCSPISGHRSVSWYQQTPGQGLQFLFEYFSETQRNKGNFPGRFSGRQFSNSRSEMNVSTLELGDSALYLCASSPSYHEQDFGPGTRLTVT.

The genes are TRBV12-3 or TRBV12-4 and TRBJ2-2, with D possibly being TRBD1 (6 bases). The CDR3 has 15 amino acids. The V gene lost 5 bases and the J gene lost 2 bases, with 12 bases spanning the gap. The CDR3 is CASSPWTANTGELFF. CDR3 bases: TGTGCCAGCAGTCCATGGACAGCCAACACCGGGGAGCTGTTTTTT.

This chain joins TRBV29-1 and TRBJ2-5; D tentatively fits TRBD1 or TRBD2 (6 bases each). V lost 4 bases to trimming and J lost 5 bases, with 17 bases between them. The germline CDR1 and CDR2 sequences are SQVTM and ANQGSEA. The CDR3 contains 14 residues. CDR3 DNA sequence: TGCAGCGTTGGTCCCGGGGGCGGAGGGGAGACCCAGTACTTC. Protein sequence: CSVGPGGGGETQYF.